Sequencing of this T cell receptor beta chain was carried out in a study of blood T cells in healthy people across ages. Study-wide results and caveats: Measured against age, TCR beta diversity per million T cells decreased in a roughly linear manner. Donors of long life had a larger count of naive CD4+ cells and greater diversity than aged donors.

Every donor provided roughly 10 milliliters of peripheral blood. V was clipped by 4 bases and J by 0 bases, with 7 bases between them. Germline lookup yields CDR1 SGHTA and CDR2 FQGNSA. The CDR3 runs to 13 residues. At least ten counts were recorded for this clonotype. The antigen remains undetermined. Alongside a J-beta primer mix, a sample-barcoded 5' primer served in a second PCR lasting 7 to 11 cycles. One entry per CDR3 protein results from TCRdb running MiXCR on the 5' RACE reads. This repertoire shows approximately 800,000 distinct CDR3 sequences, roughly 56% found once; its top ten account for 25% to 30%.

The TCR was taken from a man in his forties in good health. This sequence joins TRBV7-2 and TRBJ2-7; D remains ambiguous. Sequenced sample: blood. DNA for the CDR3: TGTGCCAGCAGCTCTAGGAGCTCCTACGAGCAGTACTTC. It translates to CASSSRSSYEQYF.